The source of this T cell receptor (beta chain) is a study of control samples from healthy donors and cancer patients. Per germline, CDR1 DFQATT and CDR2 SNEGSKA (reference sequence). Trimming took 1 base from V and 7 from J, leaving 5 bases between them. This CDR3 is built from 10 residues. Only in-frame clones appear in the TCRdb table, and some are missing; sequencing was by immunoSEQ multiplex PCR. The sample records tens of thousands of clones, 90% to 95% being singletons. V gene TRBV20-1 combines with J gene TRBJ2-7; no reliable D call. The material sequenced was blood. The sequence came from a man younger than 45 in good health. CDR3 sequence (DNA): TGCAGTGCTAGAGTGGGAGAGCAGTACTTC. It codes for CSARVGEQYF.